The entry below describes one T cell receptor (beta chain). Antigen specificity is unknown. The data originate from a study of cytomegalovirus exposure and HLA in healthy donors. Study-wide findings and caveats: Roughly uniform sequencing depth across donors was assumed, possibly incorrectly. Upon later analysis, HLA-associated TCR beta chains proved more clonally expanded than other, equally common chains. For most TCR beta V segments, an earlier analysis put the productive rate at about 87% or about 30% of the time. For most TCR sequences rarity was the rule, although some public TCRs occurred in many donors.

The germline V gene has CDR1 MDHEN and CDR2 SYDVKM. V was clipped by 11 bases and J by 1 base; unmatched bases: 11. This CDR3 is 15 amino acids long. The PCR had 60 Vbeta and 13 Jbeta primers. The repertoire was sequenced with immunoSEQ multiplex PCR; TCRdb's copy has only in-frame clones and lacks some. The sample holds more than 75,000 clones, 70% to 80% seen once. V and J are TRBV28 and TRBJ2-5; 9 bases line up with TRBD1. What was sequenced was PBMCs. This TCR was recovered from a woman aged 40 to 55 in good health and CMV-seropositive. The CDR3 loop is CAGSRAGQGQETQYF. CDR3 nucleotide sequence: TGTGCCGGATCTAGGGCGGGACAGGGCCAAGAGACCCAGTACTTC.